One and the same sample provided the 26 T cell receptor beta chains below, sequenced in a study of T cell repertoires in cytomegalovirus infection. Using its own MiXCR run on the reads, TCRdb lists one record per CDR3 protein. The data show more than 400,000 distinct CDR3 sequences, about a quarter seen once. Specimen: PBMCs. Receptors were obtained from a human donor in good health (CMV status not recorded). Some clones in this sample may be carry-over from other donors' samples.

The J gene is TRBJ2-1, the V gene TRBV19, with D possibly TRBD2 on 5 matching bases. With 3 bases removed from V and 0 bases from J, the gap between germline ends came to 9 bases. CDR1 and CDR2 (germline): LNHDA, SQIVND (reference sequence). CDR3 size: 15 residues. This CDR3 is CASSIGLNSYNEQFF. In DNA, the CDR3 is TGTGCCAGTAGTATCGGACTGAACTCCTACAATGAGCAGTTCTTC.

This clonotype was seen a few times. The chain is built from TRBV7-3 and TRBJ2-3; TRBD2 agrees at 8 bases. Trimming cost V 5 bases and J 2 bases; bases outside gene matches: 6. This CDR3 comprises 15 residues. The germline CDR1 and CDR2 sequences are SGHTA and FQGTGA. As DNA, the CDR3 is TGTGCCAGCAGCACAACTAGCGGAGCCACAGATACGCAGTATTTT. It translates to CASSTTSGATDTQYF.

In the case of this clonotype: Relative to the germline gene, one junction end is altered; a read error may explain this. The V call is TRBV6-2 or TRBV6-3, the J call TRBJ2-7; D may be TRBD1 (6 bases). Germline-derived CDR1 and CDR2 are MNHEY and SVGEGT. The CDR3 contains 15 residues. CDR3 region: CASSHSGRGSYEQYF. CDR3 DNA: TGTGCCAGCAGTCACTCCGGCAGGGGTTCCTACGAGCAGTACTTC.

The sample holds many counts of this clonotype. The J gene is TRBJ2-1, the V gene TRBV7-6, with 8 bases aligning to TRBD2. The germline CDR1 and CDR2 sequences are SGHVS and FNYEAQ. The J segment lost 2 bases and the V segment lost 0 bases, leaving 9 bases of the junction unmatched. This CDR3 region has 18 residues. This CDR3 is CASSLASPGLVTYNEQFF. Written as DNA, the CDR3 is TGTGCCAGCAGCTTAGCTTCCCCGGGACTAGTAACCTACAATGAGCAGTTCTTC.

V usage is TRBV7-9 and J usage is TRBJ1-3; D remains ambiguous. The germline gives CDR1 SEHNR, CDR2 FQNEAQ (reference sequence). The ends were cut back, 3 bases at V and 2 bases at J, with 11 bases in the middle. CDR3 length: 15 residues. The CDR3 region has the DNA TGTGCCAGCAGCTTTTCGGGCAGGACTGGAAACACCATATATTTT. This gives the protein CASSFSGRTGNTIYF.

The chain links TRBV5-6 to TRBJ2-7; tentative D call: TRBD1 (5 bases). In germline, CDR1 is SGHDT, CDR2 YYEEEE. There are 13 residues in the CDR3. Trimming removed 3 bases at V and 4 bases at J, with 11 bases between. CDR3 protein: CASSSGHRYEQYF. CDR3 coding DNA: TGTGCCAGCAGCTCTGGACATCGATACGAGCAGTACTTC. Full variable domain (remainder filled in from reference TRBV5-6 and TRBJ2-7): DAGVTQSPTHLIKTRGQQVTLRCSPKSGHDTVSWYQQALGQGPQFIFQYYEEEERQRGNFPDRFSGHQFPNYSSELNVNALLLGDSALYLCASSSGHRYEQYFGPGTRLTVT.

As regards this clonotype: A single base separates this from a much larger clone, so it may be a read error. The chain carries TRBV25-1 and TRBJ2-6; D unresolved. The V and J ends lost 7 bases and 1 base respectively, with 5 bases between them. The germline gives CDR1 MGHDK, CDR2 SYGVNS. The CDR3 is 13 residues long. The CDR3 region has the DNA TGTGCCAGCACCAAGTCTGGGGCCAACGTCCTGACTTTC. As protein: CASTKSGANVLTF.

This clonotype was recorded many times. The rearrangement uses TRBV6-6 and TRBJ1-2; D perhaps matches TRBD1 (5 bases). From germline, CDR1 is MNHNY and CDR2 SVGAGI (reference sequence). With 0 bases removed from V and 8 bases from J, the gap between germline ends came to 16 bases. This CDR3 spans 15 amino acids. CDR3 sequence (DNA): TGTGCCAGCAGTTACTCGAGGGGTGCTGGATTAGGCTACACCTTC. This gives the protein CASSYSRGAGLGYTF.

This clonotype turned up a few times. The CDR3 protein is CASSPTLGELFF. CDR3 DNA sequence: TGTGCCAGCAGCCCCACGCTCGGGGAGCTGTTTTTT. J is TRBJ2-2 and V is TRBV7-9; D is ambiguous. Trimming pared 5 bases from V and 7 bases from J, leaving 8 bases between. Germline CDR1 is SEHNR and CDR2 is FQNEAQ (reference sequence). This CDR3 has 12 residues.

As DNA, the CDR3 is TGTGCCAGCAGCTTTCTAGCGGGCCTGGGGGCAGATACGCAGTATTTT. Translating it yields CASSFLAGLGADTQYF. The chain links TRBV7-9 to TRBJ2-3; 8 bases line up with TRBD2. The germline CDR1 and CDR2 sequences are SEHNR and FQNEAQ (reference sequence). The CDR3 contains 16 residues. J gave up 4 bases and V 3 bases, and 9 bases lay outside the gene matches.

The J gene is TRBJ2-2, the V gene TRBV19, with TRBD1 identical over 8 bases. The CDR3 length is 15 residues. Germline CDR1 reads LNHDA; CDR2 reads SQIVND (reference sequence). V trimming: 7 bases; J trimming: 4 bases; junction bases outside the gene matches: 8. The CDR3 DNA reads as TGTGCCAGTATGCCGGGACAGGCGTTCACCGGGGAGCTGTTTTTT. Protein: CASMPGQAFTGELFF.

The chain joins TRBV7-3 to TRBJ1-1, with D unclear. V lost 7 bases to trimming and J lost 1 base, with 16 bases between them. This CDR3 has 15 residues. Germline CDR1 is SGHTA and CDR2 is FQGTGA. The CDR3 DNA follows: TGTGCCAGCACCCCTTCGTCTCAACAGAACACTGAAGCTTTCTTT. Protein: CASTPSSQQNTEAFF.

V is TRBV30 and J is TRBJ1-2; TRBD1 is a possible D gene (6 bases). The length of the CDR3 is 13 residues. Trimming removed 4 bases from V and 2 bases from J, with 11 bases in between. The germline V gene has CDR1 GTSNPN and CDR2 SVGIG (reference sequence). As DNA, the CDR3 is TGTGCCTGGAATAACAGGGCCAACTATGGCTACACCTTC. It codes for CAWNNRANYGYTF.

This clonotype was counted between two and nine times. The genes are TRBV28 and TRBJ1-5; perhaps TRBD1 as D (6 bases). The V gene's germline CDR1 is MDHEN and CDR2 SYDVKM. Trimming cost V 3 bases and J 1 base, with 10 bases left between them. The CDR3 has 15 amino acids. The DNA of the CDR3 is TGTGCCAGCAGTTTCTTGGACAGAAGCAATCAGCCCCAGCATTTT. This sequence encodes CASSFLDRSNQPQHF.

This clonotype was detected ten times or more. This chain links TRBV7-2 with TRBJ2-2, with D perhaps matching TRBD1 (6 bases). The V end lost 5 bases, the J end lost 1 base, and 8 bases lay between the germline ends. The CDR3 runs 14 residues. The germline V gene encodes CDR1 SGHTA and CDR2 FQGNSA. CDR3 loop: CASSPQGNTGELFF. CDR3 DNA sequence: TGTGCCAGCAGCCCACAGGGGAACACCGGGGAGCTGTTTTTT. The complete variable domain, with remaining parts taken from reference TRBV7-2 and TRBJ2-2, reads GAGVSQSPSNKVTEKGKDVELRCDPISGHTALYWYRQSLGQGLEFLIYFQGNSAPDKSGLPSDRFSAERTGGSVSTLTIQRTQQEDSAVYLCASSPQGNTGELFFGEGSRLTVL.

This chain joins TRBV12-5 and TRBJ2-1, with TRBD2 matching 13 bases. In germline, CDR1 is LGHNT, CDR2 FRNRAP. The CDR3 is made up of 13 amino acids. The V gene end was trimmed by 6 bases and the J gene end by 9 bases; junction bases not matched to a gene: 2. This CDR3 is CASGGTSGTEQFF. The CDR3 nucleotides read TGTGCTAGTGGGGGGACTAGCGGGACTGAGCAGTTCTTC.

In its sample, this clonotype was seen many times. The CDR3, as DNA: TGTGCCAGCAGCTTGACTAGCGGGAGGGCAGCAGATACGCAGTATTTT. Translation: CASSLTSGRAADTQYF. This chain uses TRBV7-2 with TRBJ2-3; 14 nucleotides agree with TRBD2. The CDR3 is 16 amino acids. Unmatched junction bases numbered 3, after V lost 3 bases and J lost 4 bases. Germline V lookup: CDR1 SGHTA, CDR2 FQGNSA.

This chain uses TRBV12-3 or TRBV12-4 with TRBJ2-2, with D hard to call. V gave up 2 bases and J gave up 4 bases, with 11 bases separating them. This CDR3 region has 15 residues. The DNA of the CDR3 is TGTGCCAGCAGTTTAAACCCTACCTTCACCGGGGAGCTGTTTTTT. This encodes CASSLNPTFTGELFF.

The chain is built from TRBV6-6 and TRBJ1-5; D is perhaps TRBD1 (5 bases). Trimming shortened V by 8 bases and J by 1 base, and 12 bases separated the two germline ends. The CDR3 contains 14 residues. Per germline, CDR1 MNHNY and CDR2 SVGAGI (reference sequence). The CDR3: CASVRGVSNQPQHF. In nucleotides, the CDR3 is TGTGCCAGCGTACGGGGGGTGAGCAATCAGCCCCAGCATTTT.

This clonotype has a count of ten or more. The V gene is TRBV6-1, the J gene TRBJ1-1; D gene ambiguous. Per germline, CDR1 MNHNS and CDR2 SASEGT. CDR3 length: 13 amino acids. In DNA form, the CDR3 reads TGTGTTGTCCGCGCCAGCTTGAACACTGAAGCTTTCTTT. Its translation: CVVRASLNTEAFF.

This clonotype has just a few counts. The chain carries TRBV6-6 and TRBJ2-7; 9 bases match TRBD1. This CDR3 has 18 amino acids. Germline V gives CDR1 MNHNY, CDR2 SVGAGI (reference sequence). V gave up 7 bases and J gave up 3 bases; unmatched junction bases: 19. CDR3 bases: TGTGCCAGCACCAAAAAGAGACCGGGACAGGGATCCTTCTACGAGCAGTACGTC. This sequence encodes CASTKKRPGQGSFYEQYV.

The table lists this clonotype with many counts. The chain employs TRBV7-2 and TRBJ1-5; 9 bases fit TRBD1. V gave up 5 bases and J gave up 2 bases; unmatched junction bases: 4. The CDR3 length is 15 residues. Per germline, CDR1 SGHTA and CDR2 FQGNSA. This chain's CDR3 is CASSVGQGGNQPQHF. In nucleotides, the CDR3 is TGTGCCAGCAGCGTGGGACAGGGAGGCAATCAGCCCCAGCATTTT.

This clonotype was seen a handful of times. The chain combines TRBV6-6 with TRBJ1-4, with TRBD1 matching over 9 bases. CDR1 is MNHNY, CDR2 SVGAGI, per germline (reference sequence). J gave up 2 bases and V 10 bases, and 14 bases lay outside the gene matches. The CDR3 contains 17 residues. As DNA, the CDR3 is TGTGCCACCGGGGGACAGGGTTCAAGTTCGACTAATGAAAAACTGTTTTTT. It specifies CATGGQGSSSTNEKLFF.

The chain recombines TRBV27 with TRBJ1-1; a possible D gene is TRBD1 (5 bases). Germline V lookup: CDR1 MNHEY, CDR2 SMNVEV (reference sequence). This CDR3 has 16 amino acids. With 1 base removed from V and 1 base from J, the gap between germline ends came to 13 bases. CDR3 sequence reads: CASSLLGGGENTEAFF. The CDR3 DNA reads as TGTGCCAGCAGTTTATTGGGGGGGGGGGAGAACACTGAAGCTTTCTTT.

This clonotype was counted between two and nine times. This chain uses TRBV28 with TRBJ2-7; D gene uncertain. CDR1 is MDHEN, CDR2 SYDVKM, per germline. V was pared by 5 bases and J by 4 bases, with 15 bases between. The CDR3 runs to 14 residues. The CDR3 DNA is TGTGCCAGCAGTAACCCCCCGAAGGCTTACGAGCAGTACTTC. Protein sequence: CASSNPPKAYEQYF.

The DNA of the CDR3 is TGCAGCGTTCGAGGACTAGCGGGAGATCTGGGGAGCAATGAGCAGTTCTTC. Translation: CSVRGLAGDLGSNEQFF. The chain carries TRBV29-1 and TRBJ2-1, with 13 positions matching TRBD2. The J segment lost 6 bases and the V segment lost 5 bases, leaving 13 bases of the junction unmatched. CDR3 size: 17 residues. CDR1 and CDR2 from the germline V gene are SQVTM and ANQGSEA.